Following are 5 T cell receptor beta chains from one sample sequenced in a study of blood T cell repertoires in COVID-19. Assay: immunoSEQ multiplex PCR; the TCRdb copy retains only in-frame clones and omits some. The sample gives about 38,000 clones, almost 90% of which show up once; less than 30% is in the top ten. Sequenced: peripheral blood. The receptor set was obtained from a man aged 55 to 69 with active or convalescent COVID-19.

CDR3 protein: CAWSGSGSKTQYF. CDR3 nucleotides: TGTGCCTGGAGTGGAAGCGGGAGCAAGACCCAGTACTTC. V and J are TRBV30 and TRBJ2-5; 8 positions agree with TRBD2. Germline loops: CDR1 GTSNPN, CDR2 SVGIG (reference sequence). V was pared by 1 base and J by 6 bases, with 4 bases of the junction left unmatched. CDR3 length equals 13 residues.

The chain combines TRBV29-1 with TRBJ2-1; 7 bases fit TRBD2. Losses at the gene ends were 7 bases for V and 2 bases for J; bases not matched to a gene: 11. CDR3 length: 15 amino acids. Germline CDR1 is SQVTM and CDR2 is ANQGSEA. The CDR3 DNA is TGCAGCGCCGGGGAGGGGACGACAGCCTACAATGAGCAGTTCTTC. It codes for CSAGEGTTAYNEQFF.

CDR3 residues: CASSQRSGTTEETQYF. The CDR3 DNA reads as TGTGCCAGCAGCCAACGGTCCGGGACAACCGAAGAGACCCAGTACTTC. J is TRBJ2-5 and V is TRBV7-8, with D maybe TRBD1 (6 bases). V shed 5 bases and J shed 3 bases, with 19 bases lying between them. Germline V gives CDR1 SGHVS, CDR2 FQNEAQ. The CDR3 runs 16 residues.

This chain uses TRBV29-1 with TRBJ2-1, with TRBD2 as a possible D gene (5 bases). The CDR3 is made up of 10 amino acids. Trimming cost V 5 bases and J 14 bases, with 13 bases left between them. Germline values: CDR1 SQVTM, CDR2 ANQGSEA. CDR3 sequence reads: CSVQETKKFF. CDR3 DNA: TGCAGCGTTCAGGAGACTAAAAAGTTCTTC.

The V and J genes are TRBV30 and TRBJ2-5, with 7 bases fitting TRBD2. Unmatched junction bases numbered 4, after V lost 2 bases and J lost 7 bases. Germline values: CDR1 GTSNPN, CDR2 SVGIG (reference sequence). The CDR3 is made up of 12 amino acids. This CDR3 reads CAWSSGLLTQYF. As DNA, the CDR3 is TGTGCCTGGAGTTCGGGACTATTGACCCAGTACTTC. Using reference TRBV30 and TRBJ2-5 for the parts outside the CDR3, the full variable domain is SQTIHQWPATLVQPVGSPLSLECTVEGTSNPNLYWYRQAAGRGLQLLFYSVGIGQISSEVPQNLSASRPQDRQFILSSKKLLLSDSGFYLCAWSSGLLTQYFGPGTRLLVL.